This T cell receptor (beta chain) was sequenced during a study of cytomegalovirus exposure and HLA in healthy donors. Across the whole study: Early released data had about 80 million unique TCRs, all coming from HLA-typed donors.

On this clone: Antigen specificity is unknown.

CDR3 length equals 18 residues. CDR1 is SGHRS, CDR2 YFSETQ, per germline. J was trimmed by 2 bases and V by 4 bases; bases with no gene match: 8. The PCR was carried out with 60 Vbeta primers and 13 Jbeta primers. Clones were sequenced by immunoSEQ multiplex PCR, and TCRdb holds only the in-frame ones, with some missing. Recorded for this sample: approximately 130,000 clones. Whole-study results and caveats: Among donors in an Asian-associated ancestry cluster, a later analysis reportedly found fewer N-insertions than the roughly 680-donor mean. A list of approximately 150 TCR beta chains associated with cytomegalovirus was given.

The origin of this receptor is a woman aged 60-75 years in good health and CMV-seronegative. The sequenced sample consisted of PBMCs. The rearrangement uses TRBV5-1 and TRBJ2-1; 14 bases agree with TRBD2. The CDR3 loop reads CASSAGTSGSVPYNEQFF. CDR3 nucleotides: TGCGCCAGCAGCGCAGGGACTAGCGGGAGTGTTCCCTACAATGAGCAGTTCTTC. Drawing the rest from reference TRBV5-1 and TRBJ2-1, the complete variable domain is KAGVTQTPRYLIKTRGQQVTLSCSPISGHRSVSWYQQTPGQGLQFLFEYFSETQRNKGNFPGRFSGRQFSNSRSEMNVSTLELGDSALYLCASSAGTSGSVPYNEQFFGPGTRLTVL.